This T cell receptor beta chain was recovered during a study of T cell responses to AZD1222 COVID-19 vaccine. The assay was immunoSEQ multiplex PCR, and TCRdb's table has in-frame clones only and misses some. The table records 86,000 or so clones, roughly 90% of them present only once. This CDR3 comprises 13 residues. Germline values: CDR1 MNHEY, CDR2 SVGAGI. Losses at the gene ends were 8 bases for V and 7 bases for J; bases not matched to a gene: 8. The chain employs TRBV6-5 and TRBJ2-1, with 7 bases that match TRBD1. The source of this sequence is an adult who received the AZD1222 COVID-19 vaccine. This specimen consisted of peripheral blood, obtained 28 days after the second AZD1222 dose. CDR3 DNA sequence: TGTGCCAGCGGACCGGGACAGAGGAATGAGCAGTTCTTC. Translation: CASGPGQRNEQFF.